This record looks at one T cell receptor (beta chain) sequence and its context. The method was immunoSEQ multiplex PCR; TCRdb's version includes in-frame clones alone and lacks a portion of them. The sample has a few hundred thousand clones, around nine tenths seen once. These data originate in a study of blood T cell repertoires in COVID-19. Germline loops: CDR1 MNHNY, CDR2 SVGAGI (reference sequence). This CDR3 is built from 14 residues. Trimming cost V 6 bases and J 6 bases; bases outside gene matches: 6. The participants were between about 18 and 90 years old and came from 24 US areas. Membership in each cohort depended on participant-reported clinical history. Cohort 3 recovered donors had two negative PCRs, clearance, or symptom resolution.

The chain combines TRBV6-6 with TRBJ2-7; TRBD1 matches 12 bases. The sequence came from a woman aged 55-75 years who had recovered from COVID-19. Sequenced sample: PBMCs or T cells enriched from blood (not recorded which). CDR3 sequence reads: CASRRGTGGLEQYF. The CDR3 DNA is TGTGCCAGCAGACGGGGGACAGGGGGCCTCGAGCAGTACTTC.